This T cell receptor (beta chain) is drawn from a study of T-cell reconstitution after alpha-beta-depleted transplantation in children. Points from the study as a whole: Some patients' high day-60 TCRbeta diversity was traced to surviving recipient T cells and thymic progenitors. Several hundred expanded graft clones reportedly supplied alpha-beta T cells about two months after transplant.

It was with unique molecular identifiers that the TCRbeta library was prepared. TCRdb ran MiXCR on the PCR reads and lists one entry per CDR3 protein. The repertoire includes some 840,000 distinct CDR3 sequences, less than 20% of them detected once, and approximately 5% sits in the top ten. A remark on this clonotype: Antigen unknown.

The receptor's source is a male patient under 18 who had a stem cell transplant for acute lymphoblastic leukemia, so the T cells may come from the graft donor. The sample consisted of PBMCs, mostly from graft donor cells, taken 360 days after TCRalphabeta/CD19-depleted stem cell transplant.

CDR3 in amino acids: CATKWTSGTGELFF. The CDR3 DNA is TGTGCCACCAAGTGGACTAGCGGCACCGGGGAGCTGTTTTTT. The chain carries TRBV27 and TRBJ2-2, with 10 positions matching TRBD2. Germline loops: CDR1 MNHEY, CDR2 SMNVEV (reference sequence). V lost 10 bases, J lost 4 bases, and 6 bases stayed unmatched. CDR3 size: 14 residues.